Shown below are 21 T cell receptor beta chains from a single sample sequenced in a study of cytomegalovirus exposure and HLA in healthy donors. A multiplex PCR was run with 60 Vbeta primers and 13 Jbeta primers. The method was immunoSEQ multiplex PCR; TCRdb's version includes in-frame clones alone and lacks a portion of them. The top ten clones hold less than 3% of a sample with fewer than 130,000 clones, over 60% of them seen once. The source material was PBMCs. All receptors derive from a woman in her sixties or seventies in good health and CMV-seropositive.

As for this clone: Compared with germline, one end of the junction differs, possibly owing to a read error. This sequence joins TRBV11-2 and TRBJ2-1; no clear D gene. Germline V gene sequence: CDR1 SGHAT, CDR2 FQNNGV. The CDR3 covers 15 residues. The CDR3 DNA is TGTGCCAGCAGCCTAGAAGCCACCTCCTACAATGAGCAGTTCTTC. It yields the protein CASSLEATSYNEQFF.

The chain combines TRBV12-5 with TRBJ2-7, with TRBD1 matching over 7 bases. With V trimmed by 6 bases and J by 0 bases, 5 bases remained unmatched. The CDR3 runs 14 residues. In germline, CDR1 is LGHNT, CDR2 FRNRAP. CDR3 sequence (DNA): TGTGCTAGTGGGGCGACAGGGACCTCCTACGAGCAGTACTTC. Translated, it gives CASGATGTSYEQYF.

The V gene is TRBV2, the J gene TRBJ1-4; TRBD1 agrees at 9 bases. The CDR3 has 14 amino acids. J was trimmed by 8 bases and V by 6 bases; bases with no gene match: 7. CDR1 and CDR2 (germline): SNHLY, FYNNEI. Written as DNA, the CDR3 is TGTGCCAGCAGGCCGGGACAGGGAAAGGAAAAACTGTTTTTT. It is translated as CASRPGQGKEKLFF.

The V call is TRBV6-5, the J call TRBJ2-5; TRBD1 matches at 9 bases. TRBJ2-7 explains the end of the DNA better; the J call may be wrong. The CDR3 length is 15 residues. CDR1 and CDR2 from the germline V gene are MNHEY and SVGAGI. In nucleotides, the CDR3 is TGTGCCAGCAGTTTGAGGACAGGGGAGGCCTACGAGCAGTACTTC. Its translation: CASSLRTGEAYEQYF.

The V and J genes are TRBV7-9 and TRBJ1-1; D uncertain. This CDR3 has 13 amino acids. V lost 1 base, J lost 4 bases, and 7 bases lay in between. CDR1 is SEHNR, CDR2 FQNEAQ, per germline (reference sequence). The CDR3 spells CASSLEMATEAFF. CDR3 coding DNA: TGTGCCAGCAGCTTAGAGATGGCCACTGAAGCTTTCTTT.

Concerning this clone: The sample contains more than one DNA sequence encoding this CDR3. J is TRBJ2-1 and V is TRBV5-1, with D possibly TRBD1 on 6 matching bases. CDR3 length: 13 amino acids. V was clipped by 3 bases and J by 8 bases, with 12 bases between them. Germline loops: CDR1 SGHRS, CDR2 YFSETQ. CDR3 nucleotide sequence: TGCGCCAGCAGCTACCAACAGGGAGATGAGCAGTTCTTC. Its translation: CASSYQQGDEQFF.

V gene TRBV5-4 combines with J gene TRBJ2-3; tentative D call: TRBD2 (7 bases). Trimming shortened V by 4 bases and J by 1 base, and 13 bases separated the two germline ends. Germline-derived CDR1 and CDR2 are SGHNT and YYREEE (reference sequence). The CDR3 is 15 amino acids. CDR3 sequence: CASSPDGGRTDTQYF. In nucleotides, the CDR3 is TGTGCCAGCAGCCCGGACGGGGGGCGCACAGATACGCAGTATTTT.

The chain combines TRBV4-1 with TRBJ2-3; 8 bases line up with TRBD1. CDR1 and CDR2 from the germline V gene are MGHRA and YSYEKL. J lost 4 bases, V lost 0 bases, and 6 bases had no gene match. The CDR3 is 16 residues long. The CDR3 DNA sequence: TGCGCCAGCAGCCAAGAAGGACAGGGACTCCCAGATACGCAGTATTTT. Protein sequence: CASSQEGQGLPDTQYF.

V is TRBV27 and J is TRBJ1-2; no clear D gene. Germline CDR1 and CDR2: MNHEY and SMNVEV (reference sequence). With 1 base removed from V and 4 bases from J, the gap between germline ends came to 16 bases. The CDR3 runs to 16 residues. The CDR3 sequence is CASSLYPPPGSYGYTF. The CDR3 nucleotides are TGTGCCAGCAGTTTATACCCCCCACCGGGGAGCTATGGCTACACCTTC.

This rearrangement joins TRBV11-2 to TRBJ1-2; 7 bases fit TRBD1. From germline, CDR1 is SGHAT and CDR2 FQNNGV. This CDR3 is built from 15 residues. V shed 1 base and J 3 bases; nucleotides not matched to a gene: 5. The CDR3 nucleotides read TGTGCCAGCAGCTTAGGGCCCGACAGGGACTATGGCTACACCTTC. Its protein product is CASSLGPDRDYGYTF.

This chain uses TRBV11-2 with TRBJ2-7; D may be TRBD2 (6 bases). Trimming removed 1 base at V and 3 bases at J, with 10 bases between. CDR1 is SGHAT, CDR2 FQNNGV, per germline. This CDR3 region has 14 residues. CDR3 loop: CASSLGRGNYEQYF. In DNA, the CDR3 is TGTGCCAGCAGCTTAGGTCGCGGGAACTACGAGCAGTACTTC.

The V gene is TRBV27, the J gene TRBJ1-2; 9 bases are shared with TRBD1. The V and J ends lost 2 bases and 8 bases, in that order; junction bases with no gene match: 6. This CDR3 comprises 14 residues. Germline values: CDR1 MNHEY, CDR2 SMNVEV (reference sequence). The DNA for the CDR3 is TGTGCCAGCAGTTTACGGGACAGGGAAAGCGGCTACACCTTC. This encodes CASSLRDRESGYTF.

The chain joins TRBV4-1 to TRBJ2-7; 7 positions agree with TRBD2. The CDR3 runs to 18 residues. Losses at the gene ends were 1 base for V and 6 bases for J; bases not matched to a gene: 18. Germline CDR1 reads MGHRA; CDR2 reads YSYEKL. The CDR3 sequence: CASSQVGSLAGAPFEQYF. CDR3 nucleotide sequence: TGCGCCAGCAGCCAAGTTGGTTCCCTGGCGGGAGCCCCTTTCGAGCAGTACTTC.

The chain is built from TRBV7-8 and TRBJ2-3, with TRBD1 identical over 11 bases. The CDR3 spans 17 residues. Germline V gives CDR1 SGHVS, CDR2 FQNEAQ. V dropped 0 bases and J dropped 5; count of bases not matched to a gene: 7. The CDR3 DNA reads TGTGCCAGCAGCTTAGCGGAGGACAGGGGGCGCCGAGATACGCAGTATTTT. Residues: CASSLAEDRGRRDTQYF.

This chain joins TRBV11-2 and TRBJ1-2; TRBD1 agrees at 8 bases. Germline V CDR1 and CDR2: SGHAT, FQNNGV. The CDR3 totals 14 residues. After removal of 4 bases from V and 8 bases from J, the junction contained 9 bases not matched to a gene. Here the CDR3 reads CASSSTDREGGYTF. DNA of the CDR3: TGTGCCAGCAGCTCGACGGACAGGGAGGGAGGCTACACCTTC.

The V call is TRBV5-5, the J call TRBJ1-2; no firm D call. The germline gives CDR1 SGHKS, CDR2 YYEKEE (reference sequence). The germline V and J ends were trimmed by 4 bases and 3 bases, with 19 bases remaining between them. The CDR3 has 16 amino acids. The CDR3 sequence is CASSLSRTGLDYGYTF. As DNA, the CDR3 is TGTGCCAGCAGCCTCAGCCGGACTGGTCTGGACTATGGCTACACCTTC. The variable domain in full, with the rest retrieved from reference TRBV5-5 and TRBJ1-2, is DAGVTQSPTHLIKTRGQQVTLRCSPISGHKSVSWYQQVLGQGPQFIFQYYEKEERGRGNFPDRFSARQFPNYSSELNVNALLLGDSALYLCASSLSRTGLDYGYTFGSGTRLTVV.

The CDR3 DNA sequence: TGTGCCAGCAGGTCCGACAGGGTAAGCTCCTACGAGCAGTACTTC. The encoded protein is CASRSDRVSSYEQYF. The chain is built from TRBV27 and TRBJ2-7; TRBD1 agrees at 7 bases. The CDR3 is 15 residues long. The germline CDR1 and CDR2 sequences are MNHEY and SMNVEV (reference sequence). J lost 0 bases, V lost 6 bases, and 8 bases had no gene match.

This clone appeared a single time. The chain joins TRBV28 to TRBJ2-7; D possibly corresponds to TRBD1 (5 bases). Trimming left V 6 bases short and J 4 bases short, with 13 bases between. Germline assignment: CDR1 MDHEN and CDR2 SYDVKM. The CDR3 is 13 amino acids. The CDR3 spells CASRQQQDYEQYF. As DNA, the CDR3 is TGTGCCAGCAGACAACAACAGGATTACGAGCAGTACTTC.

This chain joins TRBV2 and TRBJ2-4; weak D call: TRBD2 (6 bases). V lost 5 bases to trimming and J lost 11 bases, with 22 bases between them. CDR1 and CDR2 (germline): SNHLY, FYNNEI. The CDR3 extends over 15 amino acids. The CDR3: CASSKNPREPRVQYF. CDR3 in DNA: TGTGCCAGCAGTAAAAACCCCCGGGAGCCGAGGGTTCAGTACTTC. The full variable domain, its missing parts supplied by reference TRBV2 and TRBJ2-4, is EPEVTQTPSHQVTQMGQEVILRCVPISNHLYFYWYRQILGQKVEFLVSFYNNEISEKSEIFDDQFSVERPDGSNFTLKIRSTKLEDSAMYFCASSKNPREPRVQYFGAGTRLSVL.

This clone was counted a single time. The rearrangement uses TRBV7-9 and TRBJ2-7, with 7 positions matching TRBD1. CDR1 and CDR2 (germline): SEHNR, FQNEAQ (reference sequence). There are 16 residues in the CDR3. The trim removed 2 bases at V and 0 bases at J, leaving 7 bases unmatched. For the CDR3, the DNA is TGTGCCAGCAGCTTACGGGTAACAGGGGACTCCTACGAGCAGTACTTC. Translated, it gives CASSLRVTGDSYEQYF. The complete variable domain, with remaining parts taken from reference TRBV7-9 and TRBJ2-7, reads DTGVSQNPRHKITKRGQNVTFRCDPISEHNRLYWYRQTLGQGPEFLTYFQNEAQLEKSRLLSDRFSAERPKGSFSTLEIQRTEQGDSAMYLCASSLRVTGDSYEQYFGPGTRLTVT.

This clone has a single count. The genes are TRBV18 and TRBJ2-3; TRBD2 is a possible D gene (6 bases). CDR3 length equals 14 residues. V lost 3 bases, J lost 8 bases, and 15 bases lay in between. CDR1 and CDR2 (germline): KGHSH, LQKENI. CDR3 protein: CASSPTSASGTQYF. In DNA form, the CDR3 reads TGTGCCAGCTCACCGACTAGTGCCTCCGGTACGCAGTATTTT. The variable domain in full, completed from reference TRBV18 and TRBJ2-3, reads NAGVMQNPRHLVRRRGQEARLRCSPMKGHSHVYWYRQLPEEGLKFMVYLQKENIIDESGMPKERFSAEFPKEGPSILRIQQVVRGDSAAYFCASSPTSASGTQYFGPGTRLTVL.